These 9 T cell receptor beta chains originate from one sample sequenced in a study of OX40 agonist ivuxolimab in advanced cancers. Assay used: immunoSEQ multiplex PCR; TCRdb lists only in-frame clones, some missing. The repertoire consists of some 59,000 clones, with 65% to 90% occurring once and the leading ten covering under 4%. The sample consisted of CD4+ or CD8+ T cells sorted from blood, taken in a trial of the OX40 agonist ivuxolimab. These receptor sequences come from an adult with an advanced solid tumor such as melanoma, head and neck, liver or kidney cancer.

This chain joins TRBV6-1 and TRBJ1-1; D unclear. V lost 2 bases and J 1 base, leaving 11 bases between the germline ends. CDR1 is MNHNS, CDR2 SASEGT, per germline. The CDR3 loop spans 15 amino acids. For the CDR3, the DNA is TGTGCCAGCAGTGAATGGGGTATAGGGAACACTGAAGCTTTCTTT. It specifies CASSEWGIGNTEAFF.

V and J are TRBV9 and TRBJ2-2; D is unclear. The germline gives CDR1 SGDLS, CDR2 YYNGEE. This CDR3 has 16 residues. The ends were cut back, 0 bases at V and 0 bases at J, with 9 bases in the middle. The CDR3 here is CASSVGVLANTGELFF. CDR3 DNA: TGTGCCAGCAGCGTAGGGGTGCTGGCGAACACCGGGGAGCTGTTTTTT.

The V call is TRBV5-4, the J call TRBJ1-5; 8 nucleotides align to TRBD1. The CDR3 is made up of 15 amino acids. Trimming at V came to 7 bases and at J to 9 bases, leaving 15 bases not matched to a gene. Germline CDR1 reads SGHNT; CDR2 reads YYREEE (reference sequence). The CDR3 is CASGDDRGGDGPQHF. The CDR3 nucleotides read TGTGCCAGCGGGGACGACAGGGGAGGGGACGGGCCCCAGCATTTT.

This chain connects TRBV6-1 to TRBJ1-2, with unresolved D. V was trimmed by 6 bases and J by 3 bases, leaving 14 bases between them. CDR3 size: 14 residues. The germline V gene has CDR1 MNHNS and CDR2 SASEGT. CDR3 in amino acids: CASSPYGLDYGYTF. CDR3 DNA: TGTGCCAGCAGCCCCTATGGGCTGGACTATGGCTACACCTTC.

The chain employs TRBV7-2 and TRBJ2-5; TRBD1 aligns across 7 bases. Germline-derived CDR1 and CDR2 are SGHTA and FQGNSA. With V trimmed by 5 bases and J by 4 bases, 7 bases remained unmatched. The CDR3 sequence is 14 residues long. This chain's CDR3 is CASSPRGRGETQYF. For the CDR3, the DNA is TGTGCCAGCAGCCCCAGGGGGAGAGGAGAGACCCAGTACTTC.

The chain links TRBV15 to TRBJ2-2, with D unresolved. With 0 bases removed from V and 6 bases from J, the gap between germline ends came to 8 bases. The CDR3 loop spans 14 amino acids. Germline assignment: CDR1 LNHNV and CDR2 YYDKDF (reference sequence). The CDR3 coding sequence is TGTGCCACCAGCAGAGAGATCGGATCCGGGGAGCTGTTTTTT. This translates into CATSREIGSGELFF. Looking up the rest from reference TRBV15 and TRBJ2-2 gives the full variable domain: DAMVIQNPRYQVTQFGKPVTLSCSQTLNHNVMYWYQQKSSQAPKLLFHYYDKDFNNEADTPDNFQSRRPNTSFCFLDIRSPGLGDTAMYLCATSREIGSGELFFGEGSRLTVL.

The chain uses TRBV5-6 and TRBJ2-2, with D possibly matching TRBD2 (7 bases). The V and J ends lost 5 bases and 2 bases respectively, with 13 bases between them. In germline, CDR1 is SGHDT, CDR2 YYEEEE. CDR3 size: 15 residues. CDR3 region: CASRLRGANTGELFF. The DNA of the CDR3 is TGTGCCAGCAGGCTTCGGGGGGCTAACACCGGGGAGCTGTTTTTT.

The genes are TRBV6-6 and TRBJ1-2; D may be TRBD1 (5 bases). V dropped 0 bases and J dropped 7 bases, with 15 bases sitting between them. CDR3 length equals 15 residues. The germline V gene encodes CDR1 MNHNY and CDR2 SVGAGI (reference sequence). In nucleotides, the CDR3 is TGTGCCAGCAGTTACTCACTGGGACTGGGCTCTGGCTACACCTTC. This translates into CASSYSLGLGSGYTF.

A note on this clone: The sample contains more than one DNA sequence encoding this CDR3. The rearrangement links TRBV2 to TRBJ2-2, with 7 nucleotides matching TRBD1. The CDR3 consists of 16 residues. The germline V gene has CDR1 SNHLY and CDR2 FYNNEI. After removal of 4 bases from V and 4 bases from J, the junction contained 9 bases not matched to a gene. The CDR3 protein is CASSAPTGSGTGELFF. The DNA for the CDR3 is TGTGCCAGCAGTGCACCGACAGGGTCGGGCACCGGGGAGCTGTTTTTT.